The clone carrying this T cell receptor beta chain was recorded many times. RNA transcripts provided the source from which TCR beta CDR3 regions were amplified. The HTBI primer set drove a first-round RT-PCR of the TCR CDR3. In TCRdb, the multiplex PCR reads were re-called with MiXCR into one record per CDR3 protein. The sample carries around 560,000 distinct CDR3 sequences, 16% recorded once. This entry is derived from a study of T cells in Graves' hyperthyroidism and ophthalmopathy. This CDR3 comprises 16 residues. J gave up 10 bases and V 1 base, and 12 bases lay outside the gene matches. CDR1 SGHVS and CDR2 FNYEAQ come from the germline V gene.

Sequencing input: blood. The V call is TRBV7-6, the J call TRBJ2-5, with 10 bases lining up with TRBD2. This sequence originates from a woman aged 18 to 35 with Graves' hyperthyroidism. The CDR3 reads CASSLDSGTSVIYQYF. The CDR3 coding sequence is TGTGCCAGCAGCTTAGACTCCGGGACTAGCGTTATTTACCAGTACTTC.